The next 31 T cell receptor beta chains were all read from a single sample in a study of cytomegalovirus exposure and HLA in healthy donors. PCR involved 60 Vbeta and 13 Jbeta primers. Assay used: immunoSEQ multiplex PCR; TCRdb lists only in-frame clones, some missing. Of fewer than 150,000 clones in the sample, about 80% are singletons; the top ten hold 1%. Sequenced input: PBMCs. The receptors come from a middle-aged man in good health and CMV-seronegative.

This chain's CDR3 is CASSLGGNIQYF. CDR3 coding DNA: TGTGCCAGCAGCTTAGGAGGAAACATTCAGTACTTC. V is TRBV11-2 and J is TRBJ2-4; D remains unclear. CDR3 length equals 12 residues. CDR1 and CDR2 from the germline V gene are SGHAT and FQNNGV. Trimming pared 1 base from V and 6 bases from J, leaving 4 bases between.

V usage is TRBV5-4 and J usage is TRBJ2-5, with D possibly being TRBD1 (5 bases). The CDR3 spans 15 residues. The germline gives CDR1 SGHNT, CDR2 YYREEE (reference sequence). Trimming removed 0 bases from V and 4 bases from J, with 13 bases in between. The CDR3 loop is CASSLAQGLGETQYF. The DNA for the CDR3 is TGTGCCAGCAGCTTGGCCCAGGGCTTAGGAGAGACCCAGTACTTC. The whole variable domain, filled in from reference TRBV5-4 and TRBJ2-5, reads ETGVTQSPTHLIKTRGQQVTLRCSSQSGHNTVSWYQQALGQGPQFIFQYYREEENGRGNFPPRFSGLQFPNYSSELNVNALELDDSALYLCASSLAQGLGETQYFGPGTRLLVL.

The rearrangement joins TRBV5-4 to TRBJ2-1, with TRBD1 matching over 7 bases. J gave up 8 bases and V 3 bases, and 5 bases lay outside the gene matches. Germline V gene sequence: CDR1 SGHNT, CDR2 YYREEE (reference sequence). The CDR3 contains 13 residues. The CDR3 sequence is CASSSDRVHEQFF. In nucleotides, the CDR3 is TGTGCCAGCAGCTCCGACAGGGTCCATGAGCAGTTCTTC.

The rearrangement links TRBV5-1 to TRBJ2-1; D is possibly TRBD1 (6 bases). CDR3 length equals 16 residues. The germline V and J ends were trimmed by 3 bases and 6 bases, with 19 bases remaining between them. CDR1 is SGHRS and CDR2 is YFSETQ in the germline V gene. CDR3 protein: CASSSNQQGMVNEQFF. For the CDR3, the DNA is TGCGCCAGCAGCTCGAACCAACAGGGAATGGTCAATGAGCAGTTCTTC.

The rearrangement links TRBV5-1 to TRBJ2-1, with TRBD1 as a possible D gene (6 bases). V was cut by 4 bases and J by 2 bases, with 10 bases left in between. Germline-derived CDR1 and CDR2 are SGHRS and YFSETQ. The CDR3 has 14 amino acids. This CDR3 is CASSPGQTYNEQFF. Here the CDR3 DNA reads TGCGCCAGCAGCCCTGGACAGACCTACAATGAGCAGTTCTTC.

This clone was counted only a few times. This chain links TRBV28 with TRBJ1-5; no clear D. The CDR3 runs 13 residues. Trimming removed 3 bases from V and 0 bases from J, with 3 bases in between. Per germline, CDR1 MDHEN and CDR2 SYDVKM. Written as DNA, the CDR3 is TGTGCCAGCAGTTTTTATAGCAATCAGCCCCAGCATTTT. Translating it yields CASSFYSNQPQHF.

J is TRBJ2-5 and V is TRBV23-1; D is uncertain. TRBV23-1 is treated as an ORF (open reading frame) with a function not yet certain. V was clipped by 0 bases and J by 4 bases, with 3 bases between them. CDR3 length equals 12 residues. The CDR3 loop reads CASSQSLETQYF. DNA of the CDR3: TGCGCCAGCAGTCAATCCTTAGAGACCCAGTACTTC.

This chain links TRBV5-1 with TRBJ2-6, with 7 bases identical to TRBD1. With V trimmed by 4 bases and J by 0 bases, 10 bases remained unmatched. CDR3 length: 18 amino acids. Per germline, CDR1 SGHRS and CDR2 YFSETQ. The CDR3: CASSPQLQGSSGANVLTF. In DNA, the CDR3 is TGCGCCAGCAGCCCGCAACTACAGGGGAGCTCTGGGGCCAACGTCCTGACTTTC.

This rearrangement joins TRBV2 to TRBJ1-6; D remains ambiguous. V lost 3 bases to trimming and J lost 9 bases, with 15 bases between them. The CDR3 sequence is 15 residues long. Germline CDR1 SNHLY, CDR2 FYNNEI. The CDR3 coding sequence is TGTGCCAGCAGTGATAGTCAGCAAAGAGGTTCACCCCTCCACTTT. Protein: CASSDSQQRGSPLHF.

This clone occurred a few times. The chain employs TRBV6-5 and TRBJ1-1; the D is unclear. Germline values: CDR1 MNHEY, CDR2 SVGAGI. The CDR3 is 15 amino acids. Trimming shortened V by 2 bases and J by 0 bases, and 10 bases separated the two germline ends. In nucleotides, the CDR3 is TGTGCCAGCAGTTACCAATCAACTTTGAACACTGAAGCTTTCTTT. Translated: CASSYQSTLNTEAFF.

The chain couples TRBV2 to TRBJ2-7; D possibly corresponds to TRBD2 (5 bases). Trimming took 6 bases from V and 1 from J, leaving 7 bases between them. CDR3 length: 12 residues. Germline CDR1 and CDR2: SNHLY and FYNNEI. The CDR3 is CASSGESYEQYF. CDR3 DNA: TGTGCCAGCAGCGGGGAGTCCTACGAGCAGTACTTC.

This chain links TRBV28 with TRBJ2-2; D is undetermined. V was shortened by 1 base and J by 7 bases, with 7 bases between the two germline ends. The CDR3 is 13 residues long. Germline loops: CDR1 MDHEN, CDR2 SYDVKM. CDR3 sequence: CASSLYINGELFF. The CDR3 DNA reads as TGTGCCAGCAGTTTATATATAAACGGGGAGCTGTTTTTT.

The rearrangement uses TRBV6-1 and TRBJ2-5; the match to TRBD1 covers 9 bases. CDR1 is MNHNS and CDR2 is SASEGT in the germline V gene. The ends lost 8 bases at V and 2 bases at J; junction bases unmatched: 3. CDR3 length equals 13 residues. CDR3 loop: CASPGQGQETQYF. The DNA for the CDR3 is TGTGCCAGCCCCGGACAGGGGCAAGAGACCCAGTACTTC.

In nucleotides, the CDR3 is TGTGCCAGCAGCCCTTTAACAGGGTCCAACACTGAAGCTTTCTTT. Translating it yields CASSPLTGSNTEAFF. The chain employs TRBV2 and TRBJ1-1; the D gene is possibly TRBD1 (6 bases). Germline lookup yields CDR1 SNHLY and CDR2 FYNNEI. The CDR3 is 15 amino acids. V lost 6 bases to trimming and J lost 2 bases, with 16 bases between them.

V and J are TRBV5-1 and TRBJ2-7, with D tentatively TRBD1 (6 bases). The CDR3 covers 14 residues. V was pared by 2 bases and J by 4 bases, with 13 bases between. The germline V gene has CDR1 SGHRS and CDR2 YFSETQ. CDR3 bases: TGCGCCAGCAGCTTCGGTCCAGGGGTGTACGAGCAGTACTTC. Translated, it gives CASSFGPGVYEQYF.

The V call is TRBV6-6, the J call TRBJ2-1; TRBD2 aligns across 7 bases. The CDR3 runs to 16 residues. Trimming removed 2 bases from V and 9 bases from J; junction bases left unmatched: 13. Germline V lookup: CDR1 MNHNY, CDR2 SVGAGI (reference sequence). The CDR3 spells CASSYSDQAGRGEQFF. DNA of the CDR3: TGTGCCAGCAGTTACAGCGACCAGGCGGGGAGGGGTGAGCAGTTCTTC.

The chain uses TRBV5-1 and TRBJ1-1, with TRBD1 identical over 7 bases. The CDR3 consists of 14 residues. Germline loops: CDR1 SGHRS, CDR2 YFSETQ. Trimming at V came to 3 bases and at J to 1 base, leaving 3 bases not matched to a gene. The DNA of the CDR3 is TGCGCCAGCAGCTCCGGGACAGAGAACACTGAAGCTTTCTTT. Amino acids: CASSSGTENTEAFF.

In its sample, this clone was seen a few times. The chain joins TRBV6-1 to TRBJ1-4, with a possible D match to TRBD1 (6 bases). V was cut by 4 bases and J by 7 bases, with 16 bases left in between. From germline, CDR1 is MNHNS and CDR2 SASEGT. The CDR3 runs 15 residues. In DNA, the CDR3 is TGTGCCAGCAGTGTACAGGGATTGGCAAGTGAAAAACTGTTTTTT. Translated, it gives CASSVQGLASEKLFF.

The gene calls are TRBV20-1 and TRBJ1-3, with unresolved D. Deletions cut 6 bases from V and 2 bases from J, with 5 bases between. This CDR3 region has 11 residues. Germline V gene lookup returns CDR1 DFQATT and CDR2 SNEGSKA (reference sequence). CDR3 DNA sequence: TGCAGTGCCGGTCCTGGAAACACCATATATTTT. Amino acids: CSAGPGNTIYF.

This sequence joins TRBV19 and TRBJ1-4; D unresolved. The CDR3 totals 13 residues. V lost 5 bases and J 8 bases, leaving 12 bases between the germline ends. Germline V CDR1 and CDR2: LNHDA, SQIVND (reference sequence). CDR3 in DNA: TGTGCCAGTAGTTCGCAGGCGCGAGAAAAACTGTTTTTT. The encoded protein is CASSSQAREKLFF.

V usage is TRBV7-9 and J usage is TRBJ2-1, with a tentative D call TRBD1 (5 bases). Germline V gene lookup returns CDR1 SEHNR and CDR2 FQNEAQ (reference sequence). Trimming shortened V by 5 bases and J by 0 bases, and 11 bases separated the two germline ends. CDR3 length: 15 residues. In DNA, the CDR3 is TGTGCCAGCAGCCTCCAGGGTTACTCCTACAATGAGCAGTTCTTC. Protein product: CASSLQGYSYNEQFF.

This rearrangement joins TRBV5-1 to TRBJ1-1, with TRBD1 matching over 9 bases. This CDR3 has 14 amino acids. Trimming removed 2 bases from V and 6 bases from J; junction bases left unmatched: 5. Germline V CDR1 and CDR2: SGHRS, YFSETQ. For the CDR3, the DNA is TGCGCCAGCAGCTTTGGACAGGGGATGTCTGAAGCTTTCTTT. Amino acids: CASSFGQGMSEAFF.

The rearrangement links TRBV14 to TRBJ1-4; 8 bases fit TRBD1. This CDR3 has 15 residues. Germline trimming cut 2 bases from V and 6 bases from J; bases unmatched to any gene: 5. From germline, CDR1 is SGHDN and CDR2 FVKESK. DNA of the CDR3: TGTGCCAGCAGCCAAAGCAGCAGGGGGCATGAAAAACTGTTTTTT. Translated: CASSQSSRGHEKLFF.

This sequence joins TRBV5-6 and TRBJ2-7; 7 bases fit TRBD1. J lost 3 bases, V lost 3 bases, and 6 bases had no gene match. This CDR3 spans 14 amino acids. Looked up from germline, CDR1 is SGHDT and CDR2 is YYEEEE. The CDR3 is CASSSTGKGYEQYF. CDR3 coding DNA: TGTGCCAGCAGCTCGACAGGGAAAGGCTACGAGCAGTACTTC.

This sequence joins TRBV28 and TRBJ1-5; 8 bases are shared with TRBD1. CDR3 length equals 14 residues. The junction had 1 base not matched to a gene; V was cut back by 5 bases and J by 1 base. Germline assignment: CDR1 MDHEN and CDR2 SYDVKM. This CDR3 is CASSPGGSNQPQHF. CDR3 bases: TGTGCCAGCAGTCCAGGGGGCAGCAATCAGCCCCAGCATTTT.

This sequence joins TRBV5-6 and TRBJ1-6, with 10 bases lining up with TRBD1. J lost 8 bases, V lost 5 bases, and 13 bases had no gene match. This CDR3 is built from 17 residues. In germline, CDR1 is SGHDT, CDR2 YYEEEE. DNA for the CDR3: TGTGCCAGCAGTCCGCTGACAGGGGGCTCGAGGGATTCACCCCTCCACTTT. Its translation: CASSPLTGGSRDSPLHF. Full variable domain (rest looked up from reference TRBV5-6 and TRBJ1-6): DAGVTQSPTHLIKTRGQQVTLRCSPKSGHDTVSWYQQALGQGPQFIFQYYEEEERQRGNFPDRFSGHQFPNYSSELNVNALLLGDSALYLCASSPLTGGSRDSPLHFGNGTRLTVT.

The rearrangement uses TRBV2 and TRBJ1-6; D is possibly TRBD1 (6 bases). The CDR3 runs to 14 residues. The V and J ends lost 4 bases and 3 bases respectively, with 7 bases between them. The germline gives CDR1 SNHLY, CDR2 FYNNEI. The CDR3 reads CASSGQVYNSPLHF. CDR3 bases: TGTGCCAGCAGTGGACAGGTCTATAATTCACCCCTCCACTTT.

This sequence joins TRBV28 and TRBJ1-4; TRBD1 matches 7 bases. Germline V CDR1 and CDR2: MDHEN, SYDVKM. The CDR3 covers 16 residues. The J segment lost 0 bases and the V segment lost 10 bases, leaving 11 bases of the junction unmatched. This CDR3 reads CATQADRAPTNEKLFF. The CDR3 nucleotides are TGTGCCACCCAAGCCGACAGGGCCCCAACTAATGAAAAACTGTTTTTT. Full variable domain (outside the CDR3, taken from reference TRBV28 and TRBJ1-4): DVKVTQSSRYLVKRTGEKVFLECVQDMDHENMFWYRQDPGLGLRLIYFSYDVKMKEKGDIPEGYSVSREKKERFSLILESASTNQTSMYLCATQADRAPTNEKLFFGSGTQLSVL.

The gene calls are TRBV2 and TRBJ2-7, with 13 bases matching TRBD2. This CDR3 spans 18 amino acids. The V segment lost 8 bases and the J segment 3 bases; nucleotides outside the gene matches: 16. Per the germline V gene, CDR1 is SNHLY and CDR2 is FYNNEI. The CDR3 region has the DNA TGTGCCAGCTTCGAATCCGGGACTAGCGGGGAGGTTCGCTACGAGCAGTACTTC. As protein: CASFESGTSGEVRYEQYF.

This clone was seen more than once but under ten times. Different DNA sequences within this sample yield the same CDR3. CDR3 in DNA: TGCGCCAGCAGCTTGCAGGCTCAAGAGACCCAGTACTTC. Encoded protein: CASSLQAQETQYF. The chain links TRBV5-1 to TRBJ2-5; no definite D call. The germline V and J ends were trimmed by 1 base and 2 bases, with 6 bases remaining between them. The CDR3 is made up of 13 amino acids. The germline gives CDR1 SGHRS, CDR2 YFSETQ. The variable domain in full, with the rest retrieved from reference TRBV5-1 and TRBJ2-5, is KAGVTQTPRYLIKTRGQQVTLSCSPISGHRSVSWYQQTPGQGLQFLFEYFSETQRNKGNFPGRFSGRQFSNSRSEMNVSTLELGDSALYLCASSLQAQETQYFGPGTRLLVL.

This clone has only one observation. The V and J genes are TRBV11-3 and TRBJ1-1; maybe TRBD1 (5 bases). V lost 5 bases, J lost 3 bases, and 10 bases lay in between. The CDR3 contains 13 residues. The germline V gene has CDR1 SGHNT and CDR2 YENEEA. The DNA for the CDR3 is TGTGCCAGCAGCGCCGGGGGGGACACTGAAGCTTTCTTT. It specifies CASSAGGDTEAFF.